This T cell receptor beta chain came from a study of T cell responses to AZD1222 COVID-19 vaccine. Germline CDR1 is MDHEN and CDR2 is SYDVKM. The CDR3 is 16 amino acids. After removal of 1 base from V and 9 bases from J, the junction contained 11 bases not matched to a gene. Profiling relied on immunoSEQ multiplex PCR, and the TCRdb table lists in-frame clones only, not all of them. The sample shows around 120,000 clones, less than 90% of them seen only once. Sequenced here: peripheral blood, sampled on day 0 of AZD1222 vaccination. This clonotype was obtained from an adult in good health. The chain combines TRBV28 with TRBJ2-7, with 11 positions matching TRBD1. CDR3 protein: CASSLSRTGGRVRQYF. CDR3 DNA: TGTGCCAGCAGTTTATCGAGGACAGGGGGCCGGGTGAGGCAGTACTTC.